These 21 T cell receptor beta chains share one sample of origin, sequenced in a study of blood T cell repertoires in COVID-19. Sequenced by immunoSEQ multiplex PCR; TCRdb stores in-frame clones only, minus some. The data hold fewer than 400,000 clones, with more than 85% observed a single time. Source material: peripheral blood. The receptors originated from a human donor in a cohort sampled during active COVID-19.

The chain combines TRBV28 with TRBJ1-3; D is perhaps TRBD1 (5 bases). V lost 5 bases and J 1 base, leaving 12 bases between the germline ends. The germline V gene has CDR1 MDHEN and CDR2 SYDVKM. The length of the CDR3 is 15 residues. For the CDR3, the DNA is TGTGCCAGCAGTCCAGGGCTTTTGTCTGGAAACACCATATATTTT. Translation gives CASSPGLLSGNTIYF.

The rearrangement joins TRBV5-3 to TRBJ2-5; TRBD1 aligns across 9 bases. TRBV5-3 has ORF status, its function being uncertain. The J segment lost 8 bases and the V segment lost 2 bases, leaving 7 bases of the junction unmatched. CDR3 length: 14 residues. Here the CDR3 DNA reads TGTGCCAGAAGCTTCATCGGGACAGGGCGTACCCAGTACTTC. It encodes CARSFIGTGRTQYF.

This chain links TRBV9 with TRBJ2-1, with a tentative D call TRBD2 (7 bases). Germline-derived CDR1 and CDR2 are SGDLS and YYNGEE. The CDR3 runs to 15 residues. Between the trimmed V and J ends, which lost 4 bases and 2 bases, there was a span of 13 bases. CDR3 in amino acids: CASSSAGAPYNEQFF. CDR3 sequence (DNA): TGTGCCAGCAGCTCCGCGGGGGCCCCCTACAATGAGCAGTTCTTC.

This chain uses TRBV19 with TRBJ2-1, with D maybe TRBD1 (6 bases). The CDR3 has 14 amino acids. With 4 bases removed from V and 1 base from J, the gap between germline ends came to 8 bases. Per the germline V gene, CDR1 is LNHDA and CDR2 is SQIVND (reference sequence). CDR3 loop: CASSKQGSYNEQFF. DNA for the CDR3: TGTGCCAGTAGTAAACAGGGTTCCTACAATGAGCAGTTCTTC.

The CDR3 nucleotides are TGCGCCAGCAGTCCCCGGCAGGGGGCGCGAGAGACCCAGTACTTC. As protein: CASSPRQGARETQYF. J is TRBJ2-5 and V is TRBV5-1; 8 bases align to TRBD1. CDR1 and CDR2 from the germline V gene are SGHRS and YFSETQ. J gave up 4 bases and V 5 bases, and 10 bases lay outside the gene matches. The CDR3 loop spans 15 amino acids. Full variable domain (rest looked up from reference TRBV5-1 and TRBJ2-5): KAGVTQTPRYLIKTRGQQVTLSCSPISGHRSVSWYQQTPGQGLQFLFEYFSETQRNKGNFPGRFSGRQFSNSRSEMNVSTLELGDSALYLCASSPRQGARETQYFGPGTRLLVL.

J is TRBJ1-2 and V is TRBV29-1; D may be TRBD1 (5 bases). In germline, CDR1 is SQVTM, CDR2 ANQGSEA. The CDR3 sequence is 13 residues long. V lost 5 bases to trimming and J lost 7 bases, with 17 bases between them. This CDR3 is CSVRPGKWSGYTF. The CDR3 DNA is TGCAGCGTTCGACCAGGGAAGTGGAGTGGCTACACCTTC.

CDR3 nucleotides: TGTGCCAGCAGGGCCTTCGGACAAGCCTACAATGAGCAGTTCTTC. Translated, it gives CASRAFGQAYNEQFF. The rearrangement links TRBV2 to TRBJ2-1; D might be TRBD1 (5 bases). The CDR3 length is 15 residues. V was pared by 6 bases and J by 2 bases, with 14 bases between. Germline V lookup: CDR1 SNHLY, CDR2 FYNNEI.

This rearrangement joins TRBV29-1 to TRBJ2-1; a possible D gene is TRBD2 (6 bases). The CDR3 has 13 amino acids. V was pared by 4 bases and J by 10 bases, with 17 bases between. The germline V gene has CDR1 SQVTM and CDR2 ANQGSEA. The CDR3 DNA reads TGCAGCGTTGCCCCCCGGCTAGCGAAAGAGCAGTTCTTC. Its translation: CSVAPRLAKEQFF.

V is TRBV7-9 and J is TRBJ2-2; 9 nucleotides agree with TRBD1. Germline CDR1 reads SEHNR; CDR2 reads FQNEAQ (reference sequence). With V trimmed by 5 bases and J by 4 bases, 5 bases remained unmatched. The CDR3 spans 15 residues. The CDR3 DNA is TGTGCCAGCAGCGCCGGGACAGGGAGCACCGGGGAGCTGTTTTTT. The encoded protein is CASSAGTGSTGELFF.

This chain links TRBV30 with TRBJ1-6; 9 nucleotides match TRBD1. CDR1 and CDR2 (germline): GTSNPN, SVGIG (reference sequence). The CDR3 covers 15 residues. Losses at the gene ends were 1 base for V and 9 bases for J; bases not matched to a gene: 7. The CDR3 region is CAWSEGQGHISPLHF. The CDR3 nucleotides read TGTGCCTGGAGTGAGGGACAGGGACATATTTCACCCCTCCACTTT.

The rearrangement links TRBV28 to TRBJ2-7; perhaps TRBD2 as D (5 bases). Trimming shortened V by 6 bases and J by 3 bases, and 21 bases separated the two germline ends. CDR1 is MDHEN and CDR2 is SYDVKM in the germline V gene. CDR3 length: 16 amino acids. The CDR3 nucleotides read TGTGCCAGCAGCGAGGAAATCGGGGTAGGAAACTACGAGCAGTACTTC. Amino acids: CASSEEIGVGNYEQYF.

The rearrangement links TRBV5-1 to TRBJ2-1; 7 positions match TRBD1. The CDR3 has 19 residues. V lost 1 base, J lost 7 bases, and 20 bases stayed unmatched. The germline CDR1 and CDR2 sequences are SGHRS and YFSETQ. The CDR3 is CASSLFNLLGLDRENEQFF. The CDR3 DNA follows: TGCGCCAGCAGCTTGTTTAACCTCCTTGGGCTAGACAGGGAAAATGAGCAGTTCTTC. Looking up the rest from reference TRBV5-1 and TRBJ2-1 gives the full variable domain: KAGVTQTPRYLIKTRGQQVTLSCSPISGHRSVSWYQQTPGQGLQFLFEYFSETQRNKGNFPGRFSGRQFSNSRSEMNVSTLELGDSALYLCASSLFNLLGLDRENEQFFGPGTRLTVL.

The gene calls are TRBV5-4 and TRBJ2-2, with 10 bases lining up with TRBD2. Germline loops: CDR1 SGHNT, CDR2 YYREEE (reference sequence). The CDR3 is 16 residues long. V gave up 2 bases and J gave up 10 bases; unmatched junction bases: 11. The DNA for the CDR3 is TGTGCCAGCAGCTTCCCCAGCGGGGGGGCCGGGAAGGAGCTGTTTTTT. As protein: CASSFPSGGAGKELFF.

CDR3 amino acids: CASSLLDQPQHF. CDR3 bases: TGTGCCAGCAGTTTACTCGATCAGCCCCAGCATTTT. This chain uses TRBV12-3 or TRBV12-4 with TRBJ1-5; D ambiguous. With 2 bases removed from V and 5 bases from J, the gap between germline ends came to 4 bases. The CDR3 spans 12 residues.

CDR3 bases: TGCGCCGGCCTACCGCCTACACAATCCCCGTGCGGGCAGTACTTC. This gives the protein CAGLPPTQSPCGQYF. The V call is TRBV5-1, the J call TRBJ2-7, with unresolved D. The CDR3 runs to 15 residues. The germline V gene encodes CDR1 SGHRS and CDR2 YFSETQ. V was shortened by 10 bases and J by 9 bases, with 29 bases between the two germline ends.

This clone was counted a single time. The genes are TRBV27 and TRBJ2-7, with 7 positions matching TRBD2. Germline values: CDR1 MNHEY, CDR2 SMNVEV (reference sequence). J was trimmed by 0 bases and V by 7 bases; bases with no gene match: 15. The CDR3 runs to 17 residues. DNA of the CDR3: TGTGCCAGCAAGGCGGGGGTCGGTATTGGGATCTCCTACGAGCAGTACTTC. It encodes CASKAGVGIGISYEQYF.

This chain uses TRBV5-1 with TRBJ2-7; 8 bases match TRBD2. This CDR3 region has 13 residues. V lost 5 bases and J lost 3; bases outside the gene matches: 4. The germline V gene has CDR1 SGHRS and CDR2 YFSETQ. CDR3: CASRFSGSYEQYF. CDR3 DNA: TGCGCCAGCAGATTCAGCGGGAGCTACGAGCAGTACTTC.

This clone was detected only once. J is TRBJ1-2 and V is TRBV2; D unresolved. CDR3 length: 15 residues. The germline gives CDR1 SNHLY, CDR2 FYNNEI. Trimming took 7 bases from V and 5 from J, leaving 20 bases between them. The CDR3 nucleotides read TGTGCCAGCACTCCGACCTCCGGGGTCGGATATGGCTACACCTTC. Its translation: CASTPTSGVGYGYTF.

The CDR3 DNA is TGTGCCAGCTCACCCCTCAATGAGCAGTTCTTC. Its protein product is CASSPLNEQFF. The J gene is TRBJ2-1, the V gene TRBV18; D uncertain. Looked up from germline, CDR1 is KGHSH and CDR2 is LQKENI. This CDR3 contains 11 residues. With 3 bases removed from V and 6 bases from J, the gap between germline ends came to 3 bases. The variable domain in full, with the rest retrieved from reference TRBV18 and TRBJ2-1, is NAGVMQNPRHLVRRRGQEARLRCSPMKGHSHVYWYRQLPEEGLKFMVYLQKENIIDESGMPKERFSAEFPKEGPSILRIQQVVRGDSAAYFCASSPLNEQFFGPGTRLTVL.

V gene TRBV11-1 combines with J gene TRBJ2-1, with 9 bases aligning to TRBD1. The CDR3 covers 15 residues. Germline CDR1 SGHAT, CDR2 FQDESV (reference sequence). The trim removed 4 bases at V and 2 bases at J, leaving 3 bases unmatched. Here the CDR3 reads CASSSRQGAYNEQFF. The DNA for the CDR3 is TGTGCCAGCAGCTCCCGACAGGGGGCCTACAATGAGCAGTTCTTC.

The V and J genes are TRBV28 and TRBJ1-2; TRBD1 matches 11 bases. The V and J ends lost 7 bases and 4 bases, in that order; junction bases with no gene match: 5. The CDR3 is 14 residues long. Germline V gene sequence: CDR1 MDHEN, CDR2 SYDVKM. The CDR3 DNA sequence: TGTGCCAGCACCGGACAGGGGGCTGGCTATGGCTACACCTTC. Protein: CASTGQGAGYGYTF.